The 25 T cell receptor beta chains given below trace back to one sample, sequenced in a study of monozygotic twins with inflammatory bowel disease. TCRdb re-called the 5' RACE reads and catalogs CDR3 proteins one per entry, DNA excluded. The sample totals more than 350,000 distinct CDR3 sequences; its top ten clones hold 2% to 2.5%. The sequenced sample was blood. These TCRs come from a human donor with ulcerative colitis or Crohn's disease, or a healthy co-twin of an affected twin (not recorded which).

CDR3 protein: CATSRDRTGFDQPQHF. The rearrangement joins TRBV15 to TRBJ1-5; TCRdb's D call, TRBD1, is unchecked because there is no DNA. Germline V lookup: CDR1 LNHNV, CDR2 YYDKDF (reference sequence). CDR3 length equals 16 residues.

The rearrangement uses TRBV30 and TRBJ1-2; TCRdb outputs TRBD1, but without DNA this stays unchecked. Germline values: CDR1 GTSNPN, CDR2 SVGIG (reference sequence). This CDR3 region has 16 residues. CDR3 amino acids: CAWSEENRDLGYGYTF.

The V and J genes are TRBV15 and TRBJ1-3; TCRdb designates TRBD1, a call that cannot be tested without DNA. The CDR3 consists of 16 residues. The V gene's germline CDR1 is LNHNV and CDR2 YYDKDF (reference sequence). CDR3 loop: CATSAWDRGSGNTIYF.

The chain carries TRBV4-1 and TRBJ2-2. This CDR3 contains 14 residues. Germline CDR1 MGHRA, CDR2 YSYEKL. The chain's CDR3 is CASSQAENTGELFF.

The J gene is TRBJ1-1, the V gene TRBV7-9. This CDR3 has 13 amino acids. Germline V gene lookup returns CDR1 SEHNR and CDR2 FQNEAQ (reference sequence). The CDR3 sequence is CASSLELDPEAFF.

This chain joins TRBV12-3 or TRBV12-4 and TRBJ2-3; TCRdb proposes TRBD1, but this gene call is untestable without DNA. The CDR3 extends over 14 amino acids. The CDR3 loop is CASSKTDNTDTQYF.

The gene calls are TRBV19 and TRBJ2-6; TCRdb designates TRBD1, a call that cannot be tested without DNA. The germline V gene encodes CDR1 LNHDA and CDR2 SQIVND (reference sequence). The length of the CDR3 is 13 residues. The CDR3 protein is CASEGAGANVLTF.

V usage is TRBV14 and J usage is TRBJ2-7; TCRdb reports TRBD2, a call that lacks DNA to check it against. The CDR3 length is 15 residues. Germline values: CDR1 SGHDN, CDR2 FVKESK. CDR3 sequence reads: CASSRRTSGWLEQYF.

The chain employs TRBV12-3 or TRBV12-4 and TRBJ2-7; TCRdb's D call, TRBD2, is unchecked because there is no DNA. This CDR3 is built from 13 residues. The CDR3 loop is CASSLEGWHEQYF.

The chain carries TRBV7-2 and TRBJ2-2; TCRdb lists TRBD2, though no DNA is available to test this call. CDR3 size: 14 residues. The germline V gene encodes CDR1 SGHTA and CDR2 FQGNSA. The CDR3 protein is CASSSASVTGELFF. Full variable domain (remainder filled in from reference TRBV7-2 and TRBJ2-2): GAGVSQSPSNKVTEKGKDVELRCDPISGHTALYWYRQSLGQGLEFLIYFQGNSAPDKSGLPSDRFSAERTGGSVSTLTIQRTQQEDSAVYLCASSSASVTGELFFGEGSRLTVL.

V gene TRBV20-1 combines with J gene TRBJ1-2. This CDR3 has 13 residues. Germline V gene sequence: CDR1 DFQATT, CDR2 SNEGSKA (reference sequence). The CDR3 sequence: CSASKRESGGYTF.

The chain uses TRBV6-1 and TRBJ2-1. This CDR3 has 11 amino acids. CDR1 MNHNS and CDR2 SASEGT come from the germline V gene. The CDR3 loop reads CASSEVSEQFF.

The genes are TRBV5-1 and TRBJ1-2; TCRdb names TRBD1, which stays unverified in the absence of DNA. Per the germline V gene, CDR1 is SGHRS and CDR2 is YFSETQ. The CDR3 sequence is 15 residues long. CDR3 protein: CASSLDPGQLDGYTF.

The genes are TRBV27 and TRBJ2-3; TCRdb indicates TRBD2, and absent DNA this call remains unverified. CDR3 length: 15 amino acids. The V gene's germline CDR1 is MNHEY and CDR2 SMNVEV (reference sequence). This CDR3 reads CASSRLAGARDTQYF.

The CDR3 sequence is CASSSFPSSGVYNEQFF. The chain has TRBV5-6 and TRBJ2-1; the D gene TCRdb calls, TRBD2, cannot be checked with no DNA. CDR3 length: 17 residues. CDR1 and CDR2 from the germline V gene are SGHDT and YYEEEE. The variable domain in full, with the rest retrieved from reference TRBV5-6 and TRBJ2-1, is DAGVTQSPTHLIKTRGQQVTLRCSPKSGHDTVSWYQQALGQGPQFIFQYYEEEERQRGNFPDRFSGHQFPNYSSELNVNALLLGDSALYLCASSSFPSSGVYNEQFFGPGTRLTVL.

The J gene is TRBJ2-5, the V gene TRBV7-8; lacking DNA, the TRBD2 call made by TCRdb goes unchecked. This CDR3 region has 14 residues. Looked up from germline, CDR1 is SGHVS and CDR2 is FQNEAQ. CDR3: CASSSGSGTGAQYF.

The chain links TRBV4-2 to TRBJ2-3; no DNA is available, so the TRBD1 call from TCRdb remains unchecked. The CDR3 totals 14 residues. The germline V gene encodes CDR1 LGHNA and CDR2 YNFKEQ. The CDR3 protein is CASSPGAPPDTQYF.

The chain combines TRBV7-2 with TRBJ2-1; the TRBD1 assignment by TCRdb is unverifiable without DNA. This CDR3 region has 12 residues. The V gene's germline CDR1 is SGHTA and CDR2 FQGNSA. The CDR3 sequence: CASSPGSNEQFF.

The chain links TRBV9 to TRBJ1-1; TCRdb selects TRBD1, and the lack of DNA leaves this call unchecked. The CDR3 is made up of 15 amino acids. Germline CDR1 is SGDLS and CDR2 is YYNGEE. CDR3: CASSVGPREITAAFF.

The chain carries TRBV4-2 and TRBJ2-2; absent DNA, TCRdb's TRBD2 call cannot be checked. CDR1 and CDR2 (germline): LGHNA, YNFKEQ. The CDR3 sequence is 17 residues long. The CDR3 sequence is CASSQEASGGNTGELFF.

The gene calls are TRBV7-2 and TRBJ2-1; TCRdb outputs TRBD1, but without DNA this stays unchecked. The CDR3 length is 17 residues. Looked up from germline, CDR1 is SGHTA and CDR2 is FQGNSA. This chain's CDR3 is CASSPRTRGLIGNEQFF.

The chain has TRBV7-9 and TRBJ2-7; the D call from TCRdb, TRBD2, cannot be confirmed without DNA. CDR3 length: 14 amino acids. Germline assignment: CDR1 SEHNR and CDR2 FQNEAQ (reference sequence). Here the CDR3 reads CASSPPWVGDEQYF.

The rearrangement links TRBV5-4 to TRBJ2-1; as DNA is missing, the TRBD1 call by TCRdb cannot be tested. From germline, CDR1 is SGHNT and CDR2 YYREEE (reference sequence). The CDR3 covers 16 residues. CDR3 amino acids: CASDSWGRSSYNEQFF.

The J gene is TRBJ2-5, the V gene TRBV29-1; the D call from TCRdb, TRBD2, cannot be confirmed without DNA. There are 13 residues in the CDR3. Germline V gene lookup returns CDR1 SQVTM and CDR2 ANQGSEA. The CDR3 reads CSGAGVIQETQYF.

V usage is TRBV11-3 and J usage is TRBJ2-2; lacking DNA, the TRBD1 call made by TCRdb goes unchecked. Per the germline V gene, CDR1 is SGHNT and CDR2 is YENEEA. The CDR3 runs to 16 residues. The CDR3 loop reads CASSFSGTGNTGELFF. Supplemented by reference TRBV11-3 and TRBJ2-2, the full variable domain reads EAGVVQSPRYKIIEKKQPVAFWCNPISGHNTLYWYLQNLGQGPELLIRYENEEAVDDSQLPKDRFSAERLKGVDSTLKIQPAELGDSAVYLCASSFSGTGNTGELFFGEGSRLTVL.